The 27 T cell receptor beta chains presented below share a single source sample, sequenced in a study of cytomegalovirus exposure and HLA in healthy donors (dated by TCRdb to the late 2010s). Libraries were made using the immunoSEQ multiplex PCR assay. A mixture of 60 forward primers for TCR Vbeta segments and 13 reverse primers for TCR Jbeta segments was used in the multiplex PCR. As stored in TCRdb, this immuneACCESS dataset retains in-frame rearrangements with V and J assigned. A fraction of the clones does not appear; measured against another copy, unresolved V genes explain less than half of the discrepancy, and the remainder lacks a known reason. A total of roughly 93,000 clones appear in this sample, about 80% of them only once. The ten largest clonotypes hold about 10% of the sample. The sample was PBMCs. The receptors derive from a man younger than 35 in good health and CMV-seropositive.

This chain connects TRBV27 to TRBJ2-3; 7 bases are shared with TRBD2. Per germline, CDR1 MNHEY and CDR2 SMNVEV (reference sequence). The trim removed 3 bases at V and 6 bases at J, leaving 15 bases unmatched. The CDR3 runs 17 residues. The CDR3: CASSFQLRLAPSDTQYF. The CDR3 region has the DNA TGTGCCAGCAGTTTTCAGCTTCGACTAGCTCCCTCGGATACGCAGTATTTT.

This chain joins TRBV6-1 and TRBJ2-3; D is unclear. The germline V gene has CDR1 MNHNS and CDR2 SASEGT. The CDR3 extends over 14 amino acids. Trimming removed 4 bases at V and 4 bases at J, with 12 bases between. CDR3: CASSARSRADTQYF. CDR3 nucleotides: TGTGCCAGCAGTGCCCGGTCCCGGGCAGATACGCAGTATTTT.

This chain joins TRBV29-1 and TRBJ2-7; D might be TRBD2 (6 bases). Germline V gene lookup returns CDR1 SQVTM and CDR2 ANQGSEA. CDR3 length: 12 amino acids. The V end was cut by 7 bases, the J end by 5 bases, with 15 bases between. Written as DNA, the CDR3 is TGCAGCGCAGACTGGGGGGAGGACGAGCAGTACTTC. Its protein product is CSADWGEDEQYF.

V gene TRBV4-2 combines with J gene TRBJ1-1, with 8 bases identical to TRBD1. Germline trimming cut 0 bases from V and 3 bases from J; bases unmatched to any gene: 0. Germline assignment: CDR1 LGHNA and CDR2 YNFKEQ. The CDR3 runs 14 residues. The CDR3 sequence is CASSQDRGHTEAFF. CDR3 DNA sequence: TGTGCCAGCAGCCAAGACAGGGGGCACACTGAAGCTTTCTTT.

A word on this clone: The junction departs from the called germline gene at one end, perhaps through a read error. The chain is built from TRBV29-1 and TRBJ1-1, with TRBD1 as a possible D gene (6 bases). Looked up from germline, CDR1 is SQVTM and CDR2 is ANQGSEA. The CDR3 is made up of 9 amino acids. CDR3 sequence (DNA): TGCAGCGTGTCCCCTCAGGGGATCTTT. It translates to CSVSPQGIF.

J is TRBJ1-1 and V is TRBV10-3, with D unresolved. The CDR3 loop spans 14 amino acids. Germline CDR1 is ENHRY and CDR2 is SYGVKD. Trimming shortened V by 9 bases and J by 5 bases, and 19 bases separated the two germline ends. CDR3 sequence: CAIGVSGAATEAFF. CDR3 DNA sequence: TGTGCCATAGGAGTGTCCGGTGCGGCAACTGAAGCTTTCTTT.

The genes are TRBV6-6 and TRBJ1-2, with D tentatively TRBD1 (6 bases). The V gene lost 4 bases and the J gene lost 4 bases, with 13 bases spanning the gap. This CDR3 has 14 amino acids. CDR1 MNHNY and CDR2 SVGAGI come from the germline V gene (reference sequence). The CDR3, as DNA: TGTGCCAGCAGTTCATTACAGGGAACCTATGGCTACACCTTC. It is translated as CASSSLQGTYGYTF.

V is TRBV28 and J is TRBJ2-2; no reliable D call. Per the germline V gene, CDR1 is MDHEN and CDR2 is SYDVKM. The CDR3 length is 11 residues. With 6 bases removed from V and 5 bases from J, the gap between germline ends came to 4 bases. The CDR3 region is CASSTTGELFF. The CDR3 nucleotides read TGTGCCAGCAGCACAACCGGGGAGCTGTTTTTT.

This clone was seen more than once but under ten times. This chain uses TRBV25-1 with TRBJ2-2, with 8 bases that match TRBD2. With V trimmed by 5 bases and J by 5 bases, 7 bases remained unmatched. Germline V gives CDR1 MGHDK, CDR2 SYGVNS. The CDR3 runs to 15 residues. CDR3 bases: TGTGCCAGCAGTCGGGGGGGAGCTGGGACCGGGGAGCTGTTTTTT. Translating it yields CASSRGGAGTGELFF. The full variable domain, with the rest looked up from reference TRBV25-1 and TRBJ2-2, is EADIYQTPRYLVIGTGKKITLECSQTMGHDKMYWYQQDPGMELHLIHYSYGVNSTEKGDLSSESTVSRIRTEHFPLTLESARPSHTSQYLCASSRGGAGTGELFFGEGSRLTVL.

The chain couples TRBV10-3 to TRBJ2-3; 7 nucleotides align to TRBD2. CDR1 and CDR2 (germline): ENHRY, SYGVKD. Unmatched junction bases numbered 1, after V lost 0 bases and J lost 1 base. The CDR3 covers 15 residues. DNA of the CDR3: TGTGCCATCAGTGAGTCGGCGGGGGGCACAGATACGCAGTATTTT. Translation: CAISESAGGTDTQYF.

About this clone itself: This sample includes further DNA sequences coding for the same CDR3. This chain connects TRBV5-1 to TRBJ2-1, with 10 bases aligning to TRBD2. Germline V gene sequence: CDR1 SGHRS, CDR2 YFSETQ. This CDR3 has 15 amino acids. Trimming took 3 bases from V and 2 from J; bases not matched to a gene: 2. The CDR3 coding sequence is TGCGCCAGCAGCTCGAGCGGGGGGGCCTACAATGAGCAGTTCTTC. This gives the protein CASSSSGGAYNEQFF.

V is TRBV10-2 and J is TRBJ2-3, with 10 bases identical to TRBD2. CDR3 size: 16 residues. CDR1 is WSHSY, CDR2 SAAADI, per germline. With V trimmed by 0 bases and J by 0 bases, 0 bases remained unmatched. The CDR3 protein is CASSESTSGSTDTQYF. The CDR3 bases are TGCGCCAGCAGTGAGTCGACTAGCGGGAGCACAGATACGCAGTATTTT.

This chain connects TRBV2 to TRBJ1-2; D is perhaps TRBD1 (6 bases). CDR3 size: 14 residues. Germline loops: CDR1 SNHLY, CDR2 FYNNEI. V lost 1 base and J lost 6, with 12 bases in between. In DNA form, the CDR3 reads TGTGCCAGCAGTGAAGATGGACAGATCAATGGCTACACCTTC. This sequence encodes CASSEDGQINGYTF.

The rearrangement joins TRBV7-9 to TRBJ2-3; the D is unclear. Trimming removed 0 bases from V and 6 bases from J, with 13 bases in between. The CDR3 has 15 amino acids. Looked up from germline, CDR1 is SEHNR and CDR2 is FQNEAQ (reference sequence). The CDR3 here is CASSLAVRGSDTQYF. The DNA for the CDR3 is TGTGCCAGCAGCTTAGCGGTTAGAGGCTCCGATACGCAGTATTTT.

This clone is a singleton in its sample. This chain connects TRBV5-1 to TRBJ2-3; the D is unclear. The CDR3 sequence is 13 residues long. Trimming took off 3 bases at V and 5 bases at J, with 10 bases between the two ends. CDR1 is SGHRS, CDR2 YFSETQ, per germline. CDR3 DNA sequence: TGCGCCAGCAGCTCCGGTCCGGGAGATACGCAGTATTTT. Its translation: CASSSGPGDTQYF.

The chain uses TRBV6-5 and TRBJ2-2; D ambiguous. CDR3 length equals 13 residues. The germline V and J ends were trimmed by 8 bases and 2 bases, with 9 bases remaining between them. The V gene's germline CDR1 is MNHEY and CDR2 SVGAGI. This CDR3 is CASGRGNTGELFF. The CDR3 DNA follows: TGTGCCAGCGGCAGAGGTAACACCGGGGAGCTGTTTTTT.

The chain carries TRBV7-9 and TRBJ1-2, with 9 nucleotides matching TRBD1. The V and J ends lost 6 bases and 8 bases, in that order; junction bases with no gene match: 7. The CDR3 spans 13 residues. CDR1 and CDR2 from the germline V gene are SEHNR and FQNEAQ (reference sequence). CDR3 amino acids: CASSPGQGFGYTF. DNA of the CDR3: TGTGCCAGCAGTCCCGGACAGGGGTTCGGCTACACCTTC.

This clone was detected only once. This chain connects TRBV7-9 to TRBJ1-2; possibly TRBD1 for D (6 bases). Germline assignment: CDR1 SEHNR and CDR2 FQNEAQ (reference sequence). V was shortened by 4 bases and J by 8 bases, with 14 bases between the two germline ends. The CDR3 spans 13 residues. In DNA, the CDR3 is TGTGCCAGCAGCTCCCCAGGGGTGGTCGGCTACACCTTC. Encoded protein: CASSSPGVVGYTF.

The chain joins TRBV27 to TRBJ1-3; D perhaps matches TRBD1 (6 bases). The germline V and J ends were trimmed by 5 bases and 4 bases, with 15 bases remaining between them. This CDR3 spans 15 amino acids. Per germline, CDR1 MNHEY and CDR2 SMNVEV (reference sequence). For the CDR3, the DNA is TGTGCCAGCAGTCTCACAGGGTCACAAGGAAACACCATATATTTT. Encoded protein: CASSLTGSQGNTIYF.

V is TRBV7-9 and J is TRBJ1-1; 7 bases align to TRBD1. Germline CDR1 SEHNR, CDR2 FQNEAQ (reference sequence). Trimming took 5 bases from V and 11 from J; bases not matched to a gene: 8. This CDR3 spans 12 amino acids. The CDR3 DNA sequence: TGTGCCAGCAGCCCCGCAGGGGGAGAGGCTTTCTTT. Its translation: CASSPAGGEAFF.

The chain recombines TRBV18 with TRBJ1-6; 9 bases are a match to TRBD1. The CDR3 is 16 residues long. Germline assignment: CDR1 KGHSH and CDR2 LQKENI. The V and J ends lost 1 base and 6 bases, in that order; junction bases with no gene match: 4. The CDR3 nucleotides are TGTGCCAGCTCACCACTGGACAGGGGAGGTAATTCACCCCTCCACTTT. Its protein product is CASSPLDRGGNSPLHF.

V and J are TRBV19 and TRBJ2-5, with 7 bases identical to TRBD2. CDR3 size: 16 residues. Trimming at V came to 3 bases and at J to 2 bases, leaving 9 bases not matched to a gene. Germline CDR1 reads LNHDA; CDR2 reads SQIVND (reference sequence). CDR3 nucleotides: TGTGCCAGTAGTATCCGTCCCGGGACTATTCAAGAGACCCAGTACTTC. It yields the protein CASSIRPGTIQETQYF.

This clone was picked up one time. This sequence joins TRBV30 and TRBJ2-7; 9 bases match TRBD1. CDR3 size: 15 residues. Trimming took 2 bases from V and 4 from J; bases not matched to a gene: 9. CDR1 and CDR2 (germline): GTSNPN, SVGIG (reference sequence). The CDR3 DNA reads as TGTGCCTGGAGTCATGGGGACAGGGTTTCTTACGAGCAGTACTTC. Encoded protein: CAWSHGDRVSYEQYF.

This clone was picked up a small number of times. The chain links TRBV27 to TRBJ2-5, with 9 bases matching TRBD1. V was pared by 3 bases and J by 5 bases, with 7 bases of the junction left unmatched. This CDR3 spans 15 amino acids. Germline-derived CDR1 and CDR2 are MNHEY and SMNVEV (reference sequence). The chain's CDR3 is CASSFDRGGRETQYF. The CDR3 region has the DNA TGTGCCAGCAGTTTCGACAGGGGGGGAAGGGAGACCCAGTACTTC.

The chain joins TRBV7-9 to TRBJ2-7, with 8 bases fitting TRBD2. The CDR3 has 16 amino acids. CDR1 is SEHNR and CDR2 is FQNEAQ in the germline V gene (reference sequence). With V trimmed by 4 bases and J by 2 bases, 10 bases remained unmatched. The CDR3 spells CASSSPPAGVTYEQYF. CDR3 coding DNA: TGTGCCAGCAGCTCCCCCCCAGCGGGGGTCACCTACGAGCAGTACTTC.

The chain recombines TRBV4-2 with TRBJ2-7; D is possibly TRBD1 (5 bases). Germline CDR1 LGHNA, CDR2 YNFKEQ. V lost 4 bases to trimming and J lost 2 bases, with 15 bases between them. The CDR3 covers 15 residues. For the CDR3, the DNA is TGTGCCAGCAGCCCGAAAGGGCAGGGAACCTACGAGCAGTACTTC. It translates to CASSPKGQGTYEQYF.

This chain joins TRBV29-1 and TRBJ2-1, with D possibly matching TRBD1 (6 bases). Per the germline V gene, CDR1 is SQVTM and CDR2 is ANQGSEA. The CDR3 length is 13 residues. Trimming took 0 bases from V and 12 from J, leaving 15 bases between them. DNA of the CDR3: TGCAGCGTTGAAGAAGTGAGGGAACAGGGGCAGTTCTTC. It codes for CSVEEVREQGQFF.